This T cell receptor (beta chain) was captured in a study of vaccination effects on CD4 cells after COVID-19. CDR1 is LNHNV, CDR2 YYDKDF, per germline (reference sequence). The ends were cut back, 3 bases at V and 0 bases at J, with 8 bases in the middle. CDR3 length: 14 residues. ViraFEST expansion of antigen-specific CD4+ T cells with viral peptide pools preceded sequencing. Isolating CD4+ T cells followed roughly ten days of culture. Vaccine recipients, nucleocapsid antibody negative, had no prior SARS-CoV-2 infection. Wells each received 1.8 million or so PBMC, cultured with about 10 IU/ml IL-2 and about 10 ug/ml peptides. Clones were read by immunoSEQ multiplex PCR, and TCRdb kept only the in-frame ones, dropping some. The sample includes tens of thousands of clones, approximately 70% of them seen just once. Comments on this clone: What it recognizes is unknown.

The TCR was taken from a human donor who received a COVID-19 vaccine. The chain has TRBV15 and TRBJ1-2; D is possibly TRBD1 (5 bases). The sequences come from CD4+ T cells from PBMCs cultured with HCoV-OC43 spike peptides, collected before COVID-19 vaccination. Subset noted: HCoV-OC43 spike overlapping peptide pool stimulation. This chain's CDR3 is CATSRDKANYGYTF. CDR3 in DNA: TGTGCCACCAGCAGGGACAAAGCTAACTATGGCTACACCTTC.